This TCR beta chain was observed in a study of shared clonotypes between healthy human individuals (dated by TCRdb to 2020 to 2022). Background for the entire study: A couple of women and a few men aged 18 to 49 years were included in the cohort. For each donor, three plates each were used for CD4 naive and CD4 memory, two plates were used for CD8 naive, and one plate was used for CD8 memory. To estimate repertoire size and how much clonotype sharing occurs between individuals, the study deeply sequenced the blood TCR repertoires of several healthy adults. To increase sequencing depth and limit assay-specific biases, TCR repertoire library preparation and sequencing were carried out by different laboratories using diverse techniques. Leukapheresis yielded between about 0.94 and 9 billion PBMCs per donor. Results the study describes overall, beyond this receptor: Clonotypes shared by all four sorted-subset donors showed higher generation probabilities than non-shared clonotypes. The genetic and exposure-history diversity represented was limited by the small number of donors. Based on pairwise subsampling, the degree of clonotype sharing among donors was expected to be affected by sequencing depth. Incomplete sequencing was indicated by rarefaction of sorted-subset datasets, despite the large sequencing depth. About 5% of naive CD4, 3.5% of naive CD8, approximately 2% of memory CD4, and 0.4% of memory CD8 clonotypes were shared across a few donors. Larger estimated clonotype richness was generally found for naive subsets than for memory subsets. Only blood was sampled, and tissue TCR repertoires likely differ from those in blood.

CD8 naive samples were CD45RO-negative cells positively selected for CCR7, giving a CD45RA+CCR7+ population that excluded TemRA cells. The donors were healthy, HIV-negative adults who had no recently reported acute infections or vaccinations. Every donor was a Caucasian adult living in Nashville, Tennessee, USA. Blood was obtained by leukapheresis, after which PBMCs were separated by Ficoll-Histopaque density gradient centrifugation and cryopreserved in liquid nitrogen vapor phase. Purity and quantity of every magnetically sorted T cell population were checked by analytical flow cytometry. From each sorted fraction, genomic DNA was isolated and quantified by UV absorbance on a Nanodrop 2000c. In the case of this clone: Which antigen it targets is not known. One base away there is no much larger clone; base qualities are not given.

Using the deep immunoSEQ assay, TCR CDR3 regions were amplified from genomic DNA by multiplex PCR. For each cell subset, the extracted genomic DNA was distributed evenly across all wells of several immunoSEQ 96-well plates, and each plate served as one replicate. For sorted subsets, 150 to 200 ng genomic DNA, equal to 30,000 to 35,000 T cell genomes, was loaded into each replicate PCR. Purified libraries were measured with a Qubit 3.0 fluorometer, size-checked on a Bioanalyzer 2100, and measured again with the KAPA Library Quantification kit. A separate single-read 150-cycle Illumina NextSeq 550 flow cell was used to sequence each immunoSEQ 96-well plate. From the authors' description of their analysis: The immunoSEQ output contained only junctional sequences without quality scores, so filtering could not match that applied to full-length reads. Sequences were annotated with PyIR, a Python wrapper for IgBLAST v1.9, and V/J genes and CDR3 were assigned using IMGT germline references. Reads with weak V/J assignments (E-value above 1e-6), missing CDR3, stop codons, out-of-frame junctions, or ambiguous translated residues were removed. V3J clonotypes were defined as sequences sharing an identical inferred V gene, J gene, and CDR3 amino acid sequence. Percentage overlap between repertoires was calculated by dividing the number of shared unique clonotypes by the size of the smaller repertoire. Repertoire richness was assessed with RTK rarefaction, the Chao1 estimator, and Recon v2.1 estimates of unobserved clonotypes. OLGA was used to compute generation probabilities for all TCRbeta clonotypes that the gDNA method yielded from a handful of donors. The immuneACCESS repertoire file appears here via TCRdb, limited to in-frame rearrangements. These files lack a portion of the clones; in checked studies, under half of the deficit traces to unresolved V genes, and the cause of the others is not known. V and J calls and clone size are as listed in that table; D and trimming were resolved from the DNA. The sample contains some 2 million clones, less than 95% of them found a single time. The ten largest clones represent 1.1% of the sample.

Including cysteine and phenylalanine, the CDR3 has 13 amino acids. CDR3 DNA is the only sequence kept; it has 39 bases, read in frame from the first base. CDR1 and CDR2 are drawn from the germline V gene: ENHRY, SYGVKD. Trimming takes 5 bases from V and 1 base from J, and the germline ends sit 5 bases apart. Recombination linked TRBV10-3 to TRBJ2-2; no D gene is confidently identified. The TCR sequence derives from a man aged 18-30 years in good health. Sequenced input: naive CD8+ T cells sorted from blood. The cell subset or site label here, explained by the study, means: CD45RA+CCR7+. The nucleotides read TGTGCCATCAGTCCGTTGAACACCGGGGAGCTGTTTTTT. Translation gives CAISPLNTGELFF.